Sequencing of this T cell receptor (beta chain) was carried out in a study of blood T cell repertoires in COVID-19. As for the study in general: Donors in the United States, Italy and Spain gave samples during acute or convalescent COVID-19.

As processed by the authors: Estimated nucleated cell counts came from reference gene primer amplification. The protocol was immunoSEQ multiplex PCR, while the TCRdb copy is restricted to in-frame clones and leaves out a portion. V, J and clone size are taken as reported in that table, and D and trimming were inferred from the DNA itself. The sample holds around 130,000 clones, approximately 88% seen once. Germline CDR1 reads LNHDA; CDR2 reads SQIVND (reference sequence). The CDR3 is made up of 14 amino acids. Trimming left V 8 bases short and J 0 bases short, with 11 bases between. This rearrangement joins TRBV19 to TRBJ1-3, with a weak D call TRBD1 (6 bases). The receptor was derived from an elderly woman with acute or convalescent COVID-19. The sample taken for sequencing was peripheral blood. Here the CDR3 DNA reads TGTGCCAGTTGCACAGGGTTCTCTGGAAACACCATATATTTT. This translates into CASCTGFSGNTIYF.